This T cell receptor beta chain was captured in a study of OX40 agonist ivuxolimab in advanced cancers. The overall study: It was permissible to have had prior anti-PD-1, anti-PD-L1 or anti-CTLA-4 therapy, and more than 30% had some.

Study-wide findings and caveats: Clonal expansion was seen in CD4+ and CD8+ blood T cells by week 6 at 0.1 to 3.0 mg/kg.

On this clone itself: Its specificity is unknown.

Using immunoSEQ multiplex PCR, the repertoire was profiled, and TCRdb retains in-frame clones only, with some absent. The sample records some 150,000 clones, about 92% being singletons. At baseline, cycle 4 day 1, and cycle 7 day 1, blood was sampled. CDR3 length: 16 residues. With 5 bases clipped from V and 4 bases from J, the junction kept 8 bases outside the gene matches. Germline CDR1 LNHDA, CDR2 SQIVND (reference sequence). This clonotype was sampled from an adult with an advanced solid tumor such as melanoma, head and neck, liver or kidney cancer. This chain links TRBV19 with TRBJ2-7; 13 bases align to TRBD2. Sequences were derived from CD4+ or CD8+ T cells sorted from blood, sampled in a trial of the OX40 agonist ivuxolimab. The CDR3: CASSAGLAGVGYEQYF. DNA for the CDR3: TGTGCCAGTAGTGCAGGACTAGCGGGAGTAGGGTACGAGCAGTACTTC.